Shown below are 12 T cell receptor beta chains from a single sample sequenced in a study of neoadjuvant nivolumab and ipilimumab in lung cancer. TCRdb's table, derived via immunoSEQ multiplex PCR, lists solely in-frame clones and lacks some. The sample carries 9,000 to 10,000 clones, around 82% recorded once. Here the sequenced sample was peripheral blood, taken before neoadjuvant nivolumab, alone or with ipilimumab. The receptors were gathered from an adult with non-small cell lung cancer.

CDR3 sequence reads: CASSLEQGYDSPLHF. CDR3 nucleotide sequence: TGCGCCAGCAGCTTGGAACAGGGTTATGATTCACCCCTCCACTTT. The V gene is TRBV5-1, the J gene TRBJ1-6; perhaps TRBD1 as D (6 bases). CDR1 is SGHRS and CDR2 is YFSETQ in the germline V gene. This CDR3 has 15 residues. Trimming removed 0 bases at V and 8 bases at J, with 12 bases between.

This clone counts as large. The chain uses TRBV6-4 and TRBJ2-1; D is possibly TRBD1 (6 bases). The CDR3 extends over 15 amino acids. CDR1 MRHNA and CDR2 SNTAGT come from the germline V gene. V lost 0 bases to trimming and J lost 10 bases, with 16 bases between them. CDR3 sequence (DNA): TGTGCCAGCAGTGACTCTCCAGGGGCAAGGGAAGAGCAGTTCTTC. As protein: CASSDSPGAREEQFF.

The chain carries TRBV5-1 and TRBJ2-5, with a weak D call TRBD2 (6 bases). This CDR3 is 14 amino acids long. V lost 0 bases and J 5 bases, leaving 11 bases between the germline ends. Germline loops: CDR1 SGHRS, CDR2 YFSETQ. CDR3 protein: CASSLAGEAETQYF. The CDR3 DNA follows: TGCGCCAGCAGCTTGGCCGGGGAGGCTGAGACCCAGTACTTC.

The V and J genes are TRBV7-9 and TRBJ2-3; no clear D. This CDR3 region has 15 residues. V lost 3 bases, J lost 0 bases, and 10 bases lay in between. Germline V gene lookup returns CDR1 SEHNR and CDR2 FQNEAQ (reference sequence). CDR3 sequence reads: CASSFSPISTDTQYF. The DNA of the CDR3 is TGTGCCAGCAGCTTTTCGCCAATTAGCACAGATACGCAGTATTTT.

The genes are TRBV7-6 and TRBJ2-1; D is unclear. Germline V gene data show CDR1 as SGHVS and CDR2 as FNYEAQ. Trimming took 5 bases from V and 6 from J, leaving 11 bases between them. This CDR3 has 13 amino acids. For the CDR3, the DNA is TGTGCCAGCAGCCCCGGACGGAGCAATGAGCAGTTCTTC. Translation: CASSPGRSNEQFF.

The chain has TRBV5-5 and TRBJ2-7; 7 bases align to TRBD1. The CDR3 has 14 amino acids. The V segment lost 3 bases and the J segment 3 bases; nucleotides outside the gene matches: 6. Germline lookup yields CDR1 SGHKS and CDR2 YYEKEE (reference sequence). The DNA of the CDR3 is TGTGCCAGCAGCTCCACAGGACAGGACTACGAGCAGTACTTC. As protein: CASSSTGQDYEQYF.

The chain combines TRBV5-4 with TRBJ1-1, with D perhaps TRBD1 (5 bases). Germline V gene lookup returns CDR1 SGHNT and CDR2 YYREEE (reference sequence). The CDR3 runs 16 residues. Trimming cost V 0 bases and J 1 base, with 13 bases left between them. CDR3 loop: CASSLVAGGTNTEAFF. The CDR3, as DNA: TGTGCCAGCAGCTTGGTGGCCGGGGGTACGAACACTGAAGCTTTCTTT.

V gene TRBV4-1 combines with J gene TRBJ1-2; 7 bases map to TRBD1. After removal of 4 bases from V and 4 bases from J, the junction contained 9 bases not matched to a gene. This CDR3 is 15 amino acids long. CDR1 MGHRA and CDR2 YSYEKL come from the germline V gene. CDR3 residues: CASSPTRQGGYGYTF. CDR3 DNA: TGCGCCAGCAGCCCGACCCGACAGGGTGGCTATGGCTACACCTTC.

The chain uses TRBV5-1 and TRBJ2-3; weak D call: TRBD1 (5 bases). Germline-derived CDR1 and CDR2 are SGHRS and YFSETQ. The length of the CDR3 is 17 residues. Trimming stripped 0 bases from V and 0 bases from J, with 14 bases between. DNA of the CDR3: TGCGCCAGCAGCTTGGAACATAGGGGCCCTAGCACAGATACGCAGTATTTT. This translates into CASSLEHRGPSTDTQYF.

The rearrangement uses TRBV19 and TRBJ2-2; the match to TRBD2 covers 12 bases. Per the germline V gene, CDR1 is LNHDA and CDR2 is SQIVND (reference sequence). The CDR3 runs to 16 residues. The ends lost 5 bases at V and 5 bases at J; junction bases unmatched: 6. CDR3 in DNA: TGTGCCAGTAGTCCCCAACTAGCGGGAGGAACCGGGGAGCTGTTTTTT. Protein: CASSPQLAGGTGELFF.

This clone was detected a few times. The CDR3 reads CASSNTANQPQHF. CDR3 in DNA: TGTGCCAGCAGTAATACAGCTAATCAGCCCCAGCATTTT. This chain uses TRBV6-5 with TRBJ1-5; D remains unclear. Germline-derived CDR1 and CDR2 are MNHEY and SVGAGI. The CDR3 runs 13 residues. Trimming cost V 5 bases and J 4 bases, with 9 bases left between them.

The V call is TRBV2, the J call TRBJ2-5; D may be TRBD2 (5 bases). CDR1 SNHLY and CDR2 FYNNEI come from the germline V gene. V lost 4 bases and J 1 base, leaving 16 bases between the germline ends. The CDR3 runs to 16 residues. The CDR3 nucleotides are TGTGCCAGCAGTGTAACTAGTGAATTACTCCAAGAGACCCAGTACTTC. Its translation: CASSVTSELLQETQYF.